The T cell receptor (beta chain) described here comes from a study of blood T cells in healthy people across ages. A second PCR of roughly 7 to 11 cycles used a sample-barcoded 5' primer and a J-beta primer mix. TCRdb ran MiXCR on the 5' RACE reads and lists one entry per CDR3 protein. The sample has over 950,000 distinct CDR3 sequences, roughly half seen once. General study points: Naive CD4+ cell counts and diversity both ran higher in long-lived than in aged donors. Diversity estimates drawn from one million T cells were deemed underestimates.

Germline V gene sequence: CDR1 DFQATT, CDR2 SNEGSKA (reference sequence). This CDR3 is built from 15 residues. The V gene end was trimmed by 0 bases and the J gene end by 5 bases; junction bases not matched to a gene: 3. For this clonotype: As yet, its antigen is unknown.

Sequences were obtained from blood. The TCR originated in a woman aged 60-70 years in good health. The gene calls are TRBV20-1 and TRBJ2-3, with TRBD2 identical over 12 bases. CDR3 region: CSARDGTSGLDTQYF. The CDR3 nucleotides are TGCAGTGCTAGAGACGGGACTAGCGGGTTAGATACGCAGTATTTT.